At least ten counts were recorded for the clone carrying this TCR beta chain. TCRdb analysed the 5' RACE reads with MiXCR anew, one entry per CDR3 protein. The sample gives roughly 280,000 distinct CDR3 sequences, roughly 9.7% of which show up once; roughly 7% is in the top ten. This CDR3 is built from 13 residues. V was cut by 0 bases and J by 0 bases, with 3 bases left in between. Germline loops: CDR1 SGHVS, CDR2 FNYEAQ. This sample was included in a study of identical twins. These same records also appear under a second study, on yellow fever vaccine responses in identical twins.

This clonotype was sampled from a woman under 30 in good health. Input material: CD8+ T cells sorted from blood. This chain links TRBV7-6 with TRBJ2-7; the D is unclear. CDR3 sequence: CASSLAVSYEQYF. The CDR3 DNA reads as TGTGCCAGCAGCTTAGCCGTCTCCTACGAGCAGTACTTC.